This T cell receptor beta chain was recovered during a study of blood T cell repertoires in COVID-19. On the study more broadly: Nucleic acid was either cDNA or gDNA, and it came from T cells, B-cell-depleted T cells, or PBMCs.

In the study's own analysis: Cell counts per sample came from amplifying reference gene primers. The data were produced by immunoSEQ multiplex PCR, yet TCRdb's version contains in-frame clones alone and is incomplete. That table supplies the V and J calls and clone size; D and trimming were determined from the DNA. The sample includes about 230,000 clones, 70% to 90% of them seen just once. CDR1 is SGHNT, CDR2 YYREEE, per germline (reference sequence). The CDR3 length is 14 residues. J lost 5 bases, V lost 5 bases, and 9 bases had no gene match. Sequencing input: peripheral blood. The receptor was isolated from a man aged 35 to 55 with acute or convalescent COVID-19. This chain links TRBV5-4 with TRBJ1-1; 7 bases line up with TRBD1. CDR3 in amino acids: CASSYQGVKTEAFF. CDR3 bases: TGTGCCAGCAGTTATCAGGGGGTAAAGACTGAAGCTTTCTTT.